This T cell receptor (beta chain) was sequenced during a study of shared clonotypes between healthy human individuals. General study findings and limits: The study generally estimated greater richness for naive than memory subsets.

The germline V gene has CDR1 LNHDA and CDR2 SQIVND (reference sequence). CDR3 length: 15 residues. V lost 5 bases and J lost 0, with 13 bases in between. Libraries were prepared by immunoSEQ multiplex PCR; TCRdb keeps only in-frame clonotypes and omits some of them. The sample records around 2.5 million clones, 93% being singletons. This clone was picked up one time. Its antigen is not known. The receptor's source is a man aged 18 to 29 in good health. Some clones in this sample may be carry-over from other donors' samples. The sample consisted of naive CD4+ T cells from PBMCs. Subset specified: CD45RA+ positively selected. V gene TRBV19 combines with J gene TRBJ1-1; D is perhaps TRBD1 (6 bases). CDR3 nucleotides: TGTGCCAGTAGTCCTGGGGGCGGCTTGAACACTGAAGCTTTCTTT. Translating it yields CASSPGGGLNTEAFF.